The rows below give T cell receptor beta chains drawn from one sample of a study of beta chain features in type 1 diabetes. Generated by immunoSEQ multiplex PCR, the TCRdb table keeps only in-frame clones and is missing some. The table includes over 55,000 clones, around 53% detected once. The sample taken for sequencing was Tregs from blood. Receptors were obtained from a woman in her thirties or forties with type 1 diabetes. CDR3s include the opening cysteine and the closing phenylalanine or tryptophan. A D gene is named only where the DNA matches it firmly. Not all rows give a size; the values are once, few, many and, for expanded clones, a class.

j_gene: TRBJ2-6
d_gene: -
v_gene: TRBV5-1
abundance: once
CDR3nt: TGCGCCAGCAGCTTGGCCGGAGGGGCCCGGGGGGCCAACGTCCTGACTTTC
CDR3aa: CASSLAGGARGANVLTF

j_gene: TRBJ1-1
d_gene: TRBD1
v_gene: TRBV7-3
abundance: -
CDR3nt: TGTGCCAGCAGGGGACAGCCGAACACTGAAGCTTTCTTT
CDR3aa: CASRGQPNTEAFF

j_gene: TRBJ1-1
d_gene: -
v_gene: TRBV9
abundance: -
CDR3nt: TGTGCCAGCAGCCCAGGCTACCAGACGAACACTGAAGCTTTCTTT
CDR3aa: CASSPGYQTNTEAFF

j_gene: TRBJ2-7
d_gene: -
v_gene: TRBV30
abundance: -
CDR3nt: TGTGCCTGGAGTGTAGGTGGGCTTACCTACGAGCAGTACTTC
CDR3aa: CAWSVGGLTYEQYF

j_gene: TRBJ1-5
d_gene: -
v_gene: TRBV5-6
abundance: -
CDR3nt: TGTGCCAGCAGCTTGTTCGGTCAAAACAATCAGCCCCAGCATTTT
CDR3aa: CASSLFGQNNQPQHF

j_gene: TRBJ1-2
d_gene: -
v_gene: TRBV5-6
abundance: -
CDR3nt: TGTGCCAGCGCGGGCTCTAACTATGGCTACACCTTC
CDR3aa: CASAGSNYGYTF

j_gene: TRBJ2-3
d_gene: -
v_gene: TRBV5-1
abundance: few
CDR3nt: TGCGCCAGCAGCAGAGCCGGGACACCCTCAGATACGCAGTATTTT
CDR3aa: CASSRAGTPSDTQYF

j_gene: TRBJ2-1
d_gene: -
v_gene: TRBV7-9
abundance: -
CDR3nt: TGTGCCAGCAGCTTTGAGCTATTGGGGGGTGAGCAGTTCTTC
CDR3aa: CASSFELLGGEQFF

j_gene: TRBJ2-5
d_gene: -
v_gene: TRBV6-5
abundance: -
CDR3nt: TGTGCCAGCAGTTACGAAGGCAGCGTGGAGACCCAGTACTTC
CDR3aa: CASSYEGSVETQYF

j_gene: TRBJ2-7
d_gene: TRBD2
v_gene: TRBV7-8
abundance: once
CDR3nt: TGTGCCAGCAACGGGGAGTTTAGACTAGCGGGAGTCTACGAGCAGTACTTC
CDR3aa: CASNGEFRLAGVYEQYF

j_gene: TRBJ2-1
d_gene: -
v_gene: TRBV7-3
abundance: -
CDR3nt: TGTGCCAGCAGCTTAATCGGCGGGAAGAACAATGAGCAGTTCTTC
CDR3aa: CASSLIGGKNNEQFF

j_gene: TRBJ2-7
d_gene: -
v_gene: TRBV7-6
abundance: -
CDR3nt: TGTGCCAGCAGCATGCCGGGACATTGGGTCTTC
CDR3aa: CASSMPGHWVF

j_gene: TRBJ2-1
d_gene: TRBD1
v_gene: TRBV6-6
abundance: -
CDR3nt: TGTGCCAGCAGTTCGACAGGGAGCTCCTACAATGAGCAGTTCTTC
CDR3aa: CASSSTGSSYNEQFF

j_gene: TRBJ2-5
d_gene: -
v_gene: TRBV19
abundance: -
CDR3nt: TGTGCCAGTAGGGACCTTATGGGGGCACGGGAGACCCAGTACTTC
CDR3aa: CASRDLMGARETQYF

j_gene: TRBJ2-5
d_gene: -
v_gene: TRBV7-2
abundance: -
CDR3nt: TGTGCCAGCAGCTATCTACTAGCAGAGACCCAGTACTTC
CDR3aa: CASSYLLAETQYF

j_gene: TRBJ2-7
d_gene: -
v_gene: TRBV6-6
abundance: -
CDR3nt: TGTGCCAGCAGCCGAACTGTCCCCGAGGGCGAGCAGTACTTC
CDR3aa: CASSRTVPEGEQYF

j_gene: TRBJ1-1
d_gene: -
v_gene: TRBV7-9
abundance: -
CDR3nt: TGTGCCAGCAGCTTAGTGGAGCGGGACGTAGCTTTCTTT
CDR3aa: CASSLVERDVAFF

j_gene: TRBJ2-7
d_gene: -
v_gene: TRBV7-2
abundance: few
CDR3nt: TGTGCCAGCAGCCTCAACCCCCTAGCCGCGTCCTACGAGCAGTACTTC
CDR3aa: CASSLNPLAASYEQYF

j_gene: TRBJ2-1
d_gene: TRBD1
v_gene: TRBV19
abundance: -
CDR3nt: TGTGCCAGTAGTAAGCGACAGGGGTTTTTGGAGCAGTTCTTC
CDR3aa: CASSKRQGFLEQFF

j_gene: TRBJ2-2
d_gene: TRBD1
v_gene: TRBV18
abundance: -
CDR3nt: TGTGCCAGCTCTTTCGCCCGGGACAGGGGAACCGGGGAGCTGTTTTTT
CDR3aa: CASSFARDRGTGELFF

j_gene: TRBJ2-7
d_gene: TRBD1
v_gene: TRBV7-9
abundance: -
CDR3nt: TGTGCCAGCAGCCCCTGGGACAGGGGCCACGAGCAGTACTTC
CDR3aa: CASSPWDRGHEQYF

j_gene: TRBJ2-1
d_gene: -
v_gene: TRBV6-1
abundance: once
CDR3nt: TGTGCCATGCGGGACAGTGGGAGCCCGAGGCAGTTCTTC
CDR3aa: CAMRDSGSPRQFF

j_gene: TRBJ2-3
d_gene: TRBD1
v_gene: TRBV7-2
abundance: -
CDR3nt: TGTGCCAGCAGCCGTAGACAGGGGGCATCCGATACGCAGTATTTT
CDR3aa: CASSRRQGASDTQYF

j_gene: TRBJ1-1
d_gene: TRBD1
v_gene: TRBV6-5
abundance: -
CDR3nt: TGTGCCAGCAGCCCGGATCGGGACAGGGGGTTTGAAGCTTTCTTT
CDR3aa: CASSPDRDRGFEAFF

j_gene: TRBJ2-7
d_gene: TRBD1
v_gene: TRBV15
abundance: few
CDR3nt: TGTGCCACCAGGCCCACAGGGGGCCGGGGCTACGAGCAGTACTTC
CDR3aa: CATRPTGGRGYEQYF

j_gene: TRBJ2-1
d_gene: -
v_gene: TRBV7-2
abundance: few
CDR3nt: TGTGCCAGCAGCTTCGCCTTAGCCGGGACAATGAGTGGGGATGAGCAGTTCTTC
CDR3aa: CASSFALAGTMSGDEQFF

j_gene: TRBJ2-1
d_gene: -
v_gene: TRBV30
abundance: -
CDR3nt: TGTGCCTGGAGTGTATTCGATGAGCAGTTCTTC
CDR3aa: CAWSVFDEQFF

j_gene: TRBJ2-5
d_gene: TRBD2
v_gene: TRBV6-6
abundance: -
CDR3nt: TGTGCCAGCAGTTACTCAAGAGCCGGGACTACAGAGACCCAGTACTTC
CDR3aa: CASSYSRAGTTETQYF